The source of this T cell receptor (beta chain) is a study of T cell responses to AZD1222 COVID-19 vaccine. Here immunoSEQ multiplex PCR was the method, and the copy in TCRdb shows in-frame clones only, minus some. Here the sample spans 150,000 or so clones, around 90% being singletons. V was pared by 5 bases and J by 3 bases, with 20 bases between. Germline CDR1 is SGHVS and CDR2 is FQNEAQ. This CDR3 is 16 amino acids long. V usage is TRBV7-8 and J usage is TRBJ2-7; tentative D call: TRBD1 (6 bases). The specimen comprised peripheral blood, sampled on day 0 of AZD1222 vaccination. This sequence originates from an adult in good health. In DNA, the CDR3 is TGTGCCAGCAGCAGCACACAGGGAGTTGTATTCTACGAGCAGTACTTC. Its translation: CASSSTQGVVFYEQYF.